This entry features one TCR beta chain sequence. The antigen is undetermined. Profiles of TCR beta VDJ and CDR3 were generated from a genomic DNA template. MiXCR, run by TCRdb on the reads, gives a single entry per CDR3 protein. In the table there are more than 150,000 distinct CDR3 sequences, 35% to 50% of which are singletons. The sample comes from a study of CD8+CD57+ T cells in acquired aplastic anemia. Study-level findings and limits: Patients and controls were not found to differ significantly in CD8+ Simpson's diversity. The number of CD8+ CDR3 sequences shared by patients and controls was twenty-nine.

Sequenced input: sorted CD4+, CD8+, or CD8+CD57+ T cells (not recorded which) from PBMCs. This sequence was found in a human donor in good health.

CDR3 loop: CASTRGGTAVVQYF. The CDR3 coding sequence is TGTGCCAGCACCCGCGGTGGGACAGCTGTTGTTCAGTACTTC. J is TRBJ2-4 and V is TRBV6-1; TRBD1 agrees at 7 bases. V shed 7 bases and J 11 bases; nucleotides not matched to a gene: 14. Germline assignment: CDR1 MNHNS and CDR2 SASEGT. The CDR3 contains 14 residues.